This passage covers 27 T cell receptor beta chains from one sample sequenced in a study of T cell changes during pregnancy in multiple sclerosis. Clones were sequenced by immunoSEQ multiplex PCR, and TCRdb holds only the in-frame ones, with some missing. The table records tens of thousands of clones, 93% of them present only once. Sample: peripheral blood, taken in the second trimester of pregnancy. The receptor set was obtained from a female donor with multiple sclerosis, enrolled in a pregnancy study.

The genes are TRBV7-6 and TRBJ2-5; 14 bases fit TRBD2. Germline lookup yields CDR1 SGHVS and CDR2 FNYEAQ. The V gene end was trimmed by 1 base and the J gene end by 4 bases; junction bases not matched to a gene: 5. The CDR3 extends over 17 amino acids. The CDR3 sequence: CASSLDRTSGRRETQYF. The CDR3 region has the DNA TGTGCCAGCAGCTTAGACCGGACTAGCGGGAGGCGAGAGACCCAGTACTTC.

This chain links TRBV19 with TRBJ2-1; 9 nucleotides match TRBD1. With V trimmed by 5 bases and J by 12 bases, 14 bases remained unmatched. The CDR3 has 15 amino acids. Germline CDR1 is LNHDA and CDR2 is SQIVND (reference sequence). CDR3 protein: CASSPGGTGYLGQFF. CDR3 in DNA: TGTGCCAGTAGTCCAGGGGGGACAGGGTATTTGGGGCAGTTCTTC.

Written as DNA, the CDR3 is TGTGCCAGCAGATTTATACAGGGAAGCACAGATACGCAGTATTTT. Translated: CASRFIQGSTDTQYF. The genes are TRBV2 and TRBJ2-3, with a possible D match to TRBD1 (6 bases). CDR1 and CDR2 (germline): SNHLY, FYNNEI. The CDR3 runs to 15 residues. Trimming took 6 bases from V and 0 from J, leaving 13 bases between them.

The chain recombines TRBV5-4 with TRBJ2-7; TRBD2 agrees at 10 bases. The CDR3 consists of 16 residues. Trimming at V came to 0 bases and at J to 9 bases, leaving 12 bases not matched to a gene. CDR1 and CDR2 (germline): SGHNT, YYREEE (reference sequence). The CDR3 sequence is CASSLAAASGSFRQYF. The DNA for the CDR3 is TGTGCCAGCAGCTTGGCAGCGGCTAGCGGGAGTTTCAGGCAGTACTTC.

This chain connects TRBV9 to TRBJ2-1; D gene ambiguous. Germline CDR1 SGDLS, CDR2 YYNGEE. CDR3 length: 16 amino acids. V lost 1 base and J 6 bases, leaving 17 bases between the germline ends. The CDR3 spells CASSVYLLVDPNEQFF. In DNA form, the CDR3 reads TGTGCCAGCAGCGTATATTTGCTAGTAGATCCCAATGAGCAGTTCTTC.

V gene TRBV18 combines with J gene TRBJ1-5; 8 nucleotides agree with TRBD1. CDR1 and CDR2 (germline): KGHSH, LQKENI. This CDR3 is built from 16 residues. The V segment lost 5 bases and the J segment 6 bases; nucleotides outside the gene matches: 12. In DNA form, the CDR3 reads TGTGCCAGCTCAGCAAATGACAGGGGCGCAGGTCAGCCCCAGCATTTT. It specifies CASSANDRGAGQPQHF. Looking up the rest from reference TRBV18 and TRBJ1-5 gives the full variable domain: NAGVMQNPRHLVRRRGQEARLRCSPMKGHSHVYWYRQLPEEGLKFMVYLQKENIIDESGMPKERFSAEFPKEGPSILRIQQVVRGDSAAYFCASSANDRGAGQPQHFGDGTRLSIL.

The chain uses TRBV5-4 and TRBJ2-1, with 11 bases that match TRBD2. Germline V CDR1 and CDR2: SGHNT, YYREEE (reference sequence). CDR3 length: 17 residues. V shed 2 bases, J shed 4 bases, and the junction held 8 bases outside the gene matches. This CDR3 reads CASSFTALAGEYNEQFF. CDR3 sequence (DNA): TGTGCCAGCAGCTTCACCGCACTAGCGGGAGAATACAATGAGCAGTTCTTC.

The chain is built from TRBV5-6 and TRBJ2-3, with 8 positions matching TRBD1. The V gene end was trimmed by 0 bases and the J gene end by 6 bases; junction bases not matched to a gene: 6. The CDR3 has 15 residues. Germline V lookup: CDR1 SGHDT, CDR2 YYEEEE. The CDR3 nucleotides are TGTGCCAGCAGCTTGGGGCAGGGGGCCGGGGATACGCAGTATTTT. Translated: CASSLGQGAGDTQYF.

V and J are TRBV4-2 and TRBJ2-1; 7 nucleotides agree with TRBD2. Germline values: CDR1 LGHNA, CDR2 YNFKEQ. This CDR3 has 15 amino acids. The V and J ends lost 4 bases and 0 bases, in that order; junction bases with no gene match: 3. CDR3 in amino acids: CASSPIAGSYNEQFF. The CDR3 DNA follows: TGTGCCAGCAGCCCGATAGCGGGCTCCTACAATGAGCAGTTCTTC.

The rearrangement joins TRBV5-4 to TRBJ2-6; D unclear. Germline V gene sequence: CDR1 SGHNT, CDR2 YYREEE (reference sequence). The CDR3 is 14 residues long. V gave up 1 base and J gave up 0 bases, with 2 bases separating them. CDR3: CASSLYSGANVLTF. The CDR3 DNA reads TGTGCCAGCAGCTTGTACTCTGGGGCCAACGTCCTGACTTTC.

This clone was found once. This chain joins TRBV21-1 and TRBJ1-1; the listed D gene, TRBD1, was not tested against the DNA. TRBV21-1 is a known pseudogene. CDR3 size: 14 residues. CDR3 in DNA: TGTGCCAGCAGGCAGGGCCACGGGTTTTGGGGAGCTTTCTTT. This encodes CASRQGHGFWGAFF.

The chain carries TRBV27 and TRBJ2-7, with D possibly TRBD1 on 6 matching bases. The CDR3 totals 14 residues. The germline V and J ends were trimmed by 7 bases and 6 bases, with 19 bases remaining between them. Germline assignment: CDR1 MNHEY and CDR2 SMNVEV (reference sequence). The CDR3 DNA sequence: TGTGCCAGCACCAAGACAGGTGCGGCGTTCGAGCAGTACTTC. Residues: CASTKTGAAFEQYF.

V is TRBV29-1 and J is TRBJ2-7; 9 bases match TRBD1. The germline V gene encodes CDR1 SQVTM and CDR2 ANQGSEA. After removal of 3 bases from V and 5 bases from J, the junction contained 8 bases not matched to a gene. CDR3 length equals 14 residues. The CDR3 DNA sequence: TGCAGCGTTGAGGAACGGGACAGGGAGAACGAGCAGTACTTC. Translation gives CSVEERDRENEQYF.

The rearrangement uses TRBV7-6 and TRBJ2-1; 13 bases line up with TRBD2. J gave up 4 bases and V 5 bases, and 11 bases lay outside the gene matches. This CDR3 is built from 18 residues. Germline CDR1 SGHVS, CDR2 FNYEAQ. The CDR3 sequence: CASSDTSGRVFGYNEQFF. The CDR3 coding sequence is TGTGCCAGCAGCGATACTAGCGGGAGGGTTTTCGGGTACAATGAGCAGTTCTTC.

The chain couples TRBV19 to TRBJ2-1; possibly TRBD2 for D (6 bases). CDR1 and CDR2 (germline): LNHDA, SQIVND (reference sequence). V was cut by 6 bases and J by 2 bases, with 14 bases left in between. The CDR3 totals 15 residues. CDR3 DNA sequence: TGTGCCAGTAGCCCTGTGGCGGGGCCCTACAATGAGCAGTTCTTC. Translation gives CASSPVAGPYNEQFF.

The CDR3 loop reads CASSDKGGTSTDTQYF. CDR3 sequence (DNA): TGTGCCAGCAGTGACAAGGGCGGGACTAGCACAGATACGCAGTATTTT. The rearrangement uses TRBV6-1 and TRBJ2-3, with TRBD2 as a possible D gene (6 bases). From germline, CDR1 is MNHNS and CDR2 SASEGT. The CDR3 is 16 residues long. The V end was cut by 3 bases, the J end by 0 bases, with 13 bases between.

The rearrangement joins TRBV6-1 to TRBJ2-3; maybe TRBD2 (5 bases). CDR1 is MNHNS and CDR2 is SASEGT in the germline V gene. The length of the CDR3 is 14 residues. Trimming stripped 6 bases from V and 6 bases from J, with 16 bases between. CDR3 sequence: CASRRGGIVDTQYF. CDR3 DNA: TGTGCCAGCAGACGGGGTGGGATAGTCGATACGCAGTATTTT.

The rearrangement links TRBV7-9 to TRBJ1-1; D is undetermined. CDR1 SEHNR and CDR2 FQNEAQ come from the germline V gene (reference sequence). V was pared by 3 bases and J by 1 base, with 3 bases between. The CDR3 has 12 amino acids. The CDR3 reads CASSFGNTEAFF. In DNA form, the CDR3 reads TGTGCCAGCAGCTTCGGGAACACTGAAGCTTTCTTT.

This clone was counted a single time. V and J are TRBV28 and TRBJ1-3; D unclear. V was cut by 7 bases and J by 0 bases, with 7 bases left in between. This CDR3 has 13 amino acids. Germline loops: CDR1 MDHEN, CDR2 SYDVKM. CDR3 nucleotides: TGTGCCAGCAAGCCTCACTCTGGAAACACCATATATTTT. Protein sequence: CASKPHSGNTIYF.

The chain links TRBV4-3 to TRBJ2-4, with 14 bases fitting TRBD2. V lost 0 bases to trimming and J lost 4 bases; unmatched junction nucleotides: 11. CDR3 length: 20 residues. Per the germline V gene, CDR1 is LGHNA and CDR2 is YSLEER. The CDR3 bases are TGCGCCAGCAGCCAAGATGTGGCCTCCGGGACTAGCGGGAGAAAAAACATTCAGTACTTC. The encoded protein is CASSQDVASGTSGRKNIQYF.

The chain carries TRBV29-1 and TRBJ1-1; D unclear. Germline-derived CDR1 and CDR2 are SQVTM and ANQGSEA. The CDR3 length is 12 residues. The V and J ends lost 4 bases and 6 bases respectively, with 12 bases between them. DNA for the CDR3: TGCAGCGTTGGAGAGCTCGTAGCTGAAGCTTTCTTT. This codes for CSVGELVAEAFF.

This chain uses TRBV5-1 with TRBJ2-7; possible D gene TRBD1, 5 bases. CDR1 and CDR2 from the germline V gene are SGHRS and YFSETQ. This CDR3 is built from 16 residues. V lost 0 bases and J lost 1, with 14 bases in between. The CDR3, as DNA: TGCGCCAGCAGCTTGGGGGGCAGGGAAATTTCCTACGAGCAGTACTTC. This codes for CASSLGGREISYEQYF.

The chain couples TRBV7-9 to TRBJ2-1, with 10 bases fitting TRBD2. Germline trimming cut 5 bases from V and 2 bases from J; bases unmatched to any gene: 3. The CDR3 has 15 amino acids. CDR1 SEHNR and CDR2 FQNEAQ come from the germline V gene (reference sequence). CDR3 sequence (DNA): TGTGCCAGCAGCAAGAGCGGGAGGGCCTACAATGAGCAGTTCTTC. This sequence encodes CASSKSGRAYNEQFF.

This chain connects TRBV7-9 to TRBJ2-1, with 9 bases that match TRBD2. The J segment lost 9 bases and the V segment lost 1 base, leaving 7 bases of the junction unmatched. Germline V CDR1 and CDR2: SEHNR, FQNEAQ (reference sequence). The CDR3 sequence is 15 residues long. The CDR3 DNA is TGTGCCAGCAGCTTAGTACCTCGCGGGAGGGGTGAGCAGTTCTTC. This codes for CASSLVPRGRGEQFF.

The count of this clone is one. The rearrangement joins TRBV4-1 to TRBJ2-4; 8 positions agree with TRBD2. The CDR3 is made up of 15 amino acids. In germline, CDR1 is MGHRA, CDR2 YSYEKL. V dropped 2 bases and J dropped 6; count of bases not matched to a gene: 6. The CDR3 reads CASSQFLTSGNIQYF. The CDR3 nucleotides read TGCGCCAGCAGCCAATTTCTTACTAGCGGAAACATTCAGTACTTC.

The chain recombines TRBV27 with TRBJ1-5, with a tentative D call TRBD1 (5 bases). CDR3 length: 15 residues. V gave up 0 bases and J gave up 4 bases, with 10 bases separating them. Germline values: CDR1 MNHEY, CDR2 SMNVEV (reference sequence). CDR3 in DNA: TGTGCCAGCAGTTTATCGTCAGGGTGGAATCAGCCCCAGCATTTT. Residues: CASSLSSGWNQPQHF.

CDR3 sequence reads: CASSPTSSYNEQFF. The CDR3 DNA reads TGTGCCAGCAGCCCGACTAGCAGCTACAATGAGCAGTTCTTC. The chain carries TRBV6-6 and TRBJ2-1; 7 nucleotides align to TRBD2. Unmatched junction bases numbered 5, after V lost 6 bases and J lost 3 bases. There are 14 residues in the CDR3. In germline, CDR1 is MNHNY, CDR2 SVGAGI (reference sequence).